Reported below is one TCR beta chain. Its target is unknown. The primer mix had 60 Vbeta and 13 Jbeta primers. Sequencing was performed with immunoSEQ multiplex PCR; in TCRdb, only in-frame clones are kept and a portion is missing. The table includes around 80,000 clones, around 60% detected once. V lost 3 bases, J lost 1 base, and 8 bases lay in between. The CDR3 length is 14 residues. Germline lookup yields CDR1 LNHNV and CDR2 YYDKDF (reference sequence). These data come from a study of cytomegalovirus exposure and HLA in healthy donors. Study-wide results and limits: Earlier results showed most TCR beta V segments being productive about 87% or about 30% of the time. A later analysis associated 16,951 TCR beta sequences with HLA alleles at a 0.05 false discovery rate. Follow-up analysis later connected one missense variant in DCLRE1C with trimming of TCR beta V- and J-genes. Fewer N-insertions (relative to the approximately 700-donor mean) were reportedly seen in an Asian-associated ancestry cluster in a later analysis.

The source of this sequence is a male donor in good health and CMV-seropositive. Input material: PBMCs. The chain couples TRBV15 to TRBJ2-3; D gene ambiguous. As DNA, the CDR3 is TGTGCCACCAGCAGCTCCGGAGGCACAGATACGCAGTATTTT. Translating gives CATSSSGGTDTQYF.